This TCR beta chain was recovered during a study of T cells in Graves' hyperthyroidism and ophthalmopathy. Amplified TCR beta CDR3 regions derived from RNA transcripts. In the first-round RT-PCR of the TCR CDR3, the HTBI primer set was used. TCRdb itself ran the multiplex PCR reads through MiXCR, one entry per CDR3 protein. The table shows about 350,000 distinct CDR3 sequences, with about 14% occurring only once. This clonotype showed up many times. This CDR3 has 15 amino acids. V was shortened by 5 bases and J by 5 bases, with 19 bases between the two germline ends. The chain combines TRBV12-3 or TRBV12-4 with TRBJ2-7; D uncertain. Sequencing was performed on blood. This receptor was taken from a woman aged 25 to 39 with Graves' hyperthyroidism. CDR3 DNA: TGTGCCAGCAGTCCACGACAAGATGCTAACCACGAGCAGTACTTC. Translating gives CASSPRQDANHEQYF.